This T cell receptor (beta chain) is from a study of blood T cell repertoires in COVID-19. Across the study: There were acute and convalescent COVID-19 samples, and they came from the United States, Italy and Spain. T cells, B-cell-depleted T cells, or PBMCs provided the cDNA or gDNA that served as material.

As originally analysed: Estimation of nucleated cell counts was performed using reference gene primer amplification. Sequenced by immunoSEQ multiplex PCR; TCRdb stores in-frame clones only, minus some. V, J and clone size are those of that table, while D and trimming were read from the DNA. The sample holds around 180,000 clones, approximately 92% seen once. Trimming left V 5 bases short and J 7 bases short, with 18 bases between. Germline-derived CDR1 and CDR2 are MDHEN and SYDVKM. This CDR3 contains 16 residues. The rearrangement joins TRBV28 to TRBJ1-6, with D tentatively TRBD1 (5 bases). The sequencing sample was made of PBMCs or T cells enriched from blood (not recorded which). This TCR came from a woman between 35 and 50 years old with acute COVID-19. CDR3 bases: TGTGCCAGCAGTATGGGGGGTTGGACGGGAAATTCACCCCTCCACTTT. Amino acids: CASSMGGWTGNSPLHF.